The T cell receptor (beta chain) described here comes from a study of cytomegalovirus exposure and HLA in healthy donors. V was trimmed by 6 bases and J by 5 bases, leaving 17 bases between them. Germline V gene lookup returns CDR1 MDHEN and CDR2 SYDVKM. The CDR3 covers 15 residues. The PCR employed 60 Vbeta primers together with 13 Jbeta primers. Clones were read by immunoSEQ multiplex PCR, and TCRdb kept only the in-frame ones, dropping some. The sample lists about 99,000 clones; approximately 80% were seen once. The chain has TRBV28 and TRBJ2-1; D is uncertain. Sequencing was carried out using PBMCs. This TCR was recovered from a young woman in good health and CMV-seropositive. This CDR3 is CASSSPSANHNEQFF. CDR3 coding DNA: TGTGCCAGCAGCTCACCGAGCGCCAATCACAATGAGCAGTTCTTC.